Each of the 21 T cell receptor beta chains below was sequenced from the same sample in a study of monozygotic twins with inflammatory bowel disease. TCRdb re-called the 5' RACE reads and catalogs CDR3 proteins one per entry, DNA excluded. The sample yields approximately 210,000 distinct CDR3 sequences, of which the top ten take up roughly 8%. What was sequenced was blood. The source of these receptors is a human donor with ulcerative colitis or Crohn's disease, or a healthy co-twin of an affected twin (not recorded which).

The rearrangement uses TRBV7-8 and TRBJ1-6; the TCRdb call, TRBD1, lacks DNA for checking. CDR1 is SGHVS, CDR2 FQNEAQ, per germline. The CDR3 totals 15 residues. CDR3 sequence reads: CASSPGTGGNSPLHF. The whole variable domain, filled in from reference TRBV7-8 and TRBJ1-6, reads GAGVSQSPRYKVAKRGQDVALRCDPISGHVSLFWYQQALGQGPEFLTYFQNEAQLDKSGLPSDRFFAERPEGSVSTLKIQRTQQEDSAVYLCASSPGTGGNSPLHFGNGTRLTVT.

This sequence joins TRBV5-1 and TRBJ2-5. This CDR3 spans 14 amino acids. Germline values: CDR1 SGHRS, CDR2 YFSETQ. This chain's CDR3 is CASSLSGVGETQYF.

The CDR3 loop reads CASSFLSLSNQPQHF. This chain uses TRBV5-8 with TRBJ1-5. Germline values: CDR1 SGHTS, CDR2 YDEGEE. This CDR3 spans 15 amino acids.

This chain connects TRBV12-3 or TRBV12-4 to TRBJ2-2. There are 14 residues in the CDR3. The CDR3 sequence is CASTPSSNTGELFF.

The chain links TRBV7-9 to TRBJ2-7; checking the TCRdb D call of TRBD2 is not possible without DNA. Germline V lookup: CDR1 SEHNR, CDR2 FQNEAQ (reference sequence). This CDR3 spans 15 amino acids. The chain's CDR3 is CASSLVDYGSREQYF.

The chain is built from TRBV6-1 and TRBJ2-3; TCRdb's D call, TRBD2, is unchecked because there is no DNA. Germline-derived CDR1 and CDR2 are MNHNS and SASEGT. This CDR3 region has 14 residues. CDR3 in amino acids: CASSIAGRTDTQYF.

The rearrangement uses TRBV29-1 and TRBJ1-2; as DNA is missing, the TRBD1 call by TCRdb cannot be tested. This CDR3 is built from 11 residues. Germline-derived CDR1 and CDR2 are SQVTM and ANQGSEA. This CDR3 is CSAQGDYGYTF. Based on the CDR3 plus reference TRBV29-1 and TRBJ1-2, the full variable domain is SAVISQKPSRDICQRGTSLTIQCQVDSQVTMMFWYRQQPGQSLTLIATANQGSEATYESGFVIDKFPISRPNLTFSTLTVSNMSPEDSSIYLCSAQGDYGYTFGSGTRLTVV.

The chain uses TRBV9 and TRBJ2-7. This CDR3 has 13 amino acids. Per germline, CDR1 SGDLS and CDR2 YYNGEE. CDR3 region: CASSEDHSDEQYF.

This rearrangement joins TRBV11-2 to TRBJ1-1; as DNA is missing, the TRBD1 call by TCRdb cannot be tested. The CDR3 has 15 amino acids. The germline gives CDR1 SGHAT, CDR2 FQNNGV. The CDR3: CASSLGTGVRTEAFF.

The rearrangement links TRBV7-2 to TRBJ2-1; as DNA is missing, the TRBD1 call by TCRdb cannot be tested. The CDR3 length is 17 residues. From germline, CDR1 is SGHTA and CDR2 FQGNSA. This CDR3 is CASSLSRVPSSVDEQFF.

V gene TRBV29-1 combines with J gene TRBJ2-1; as DNA is missing, the TRBD1 call by TCRdb cannot be tested. CDR3 length: 13 amino acids. Germline V gives CDR1 SQVTM, CDR2 ANQGSEA. CDR3 sequence: CSVDGLGRGEQFF.

V and J are TRBV20-1 and TRBJ2-1; TCRdb indicates TRBD2, and absent DNA this call remains unverified. The germline V gene has CDR1 DFQATT and CDR2 SNEGSKA (reference sequence). This CDR3 spans 16 amino acids. The CDR3 sequence: CSAPRLAGGSYNEQFF.

The chain combines TRBV6-1 with TRBJ2-1; TCRdb's D gene call, TRBD2, goes unchecked for lack of DNA. This CDR3 is 14 amino acids long. The V gene's germline CDR1 is MNHNS and CDR2 SASEGT. The CDR3: CASSLGLAGHEQFF.

V gene TRBV29-1 combines with J gene TRBJ2-5. Germline V gene data show CDR1 as SQVTM and CDR2 as ANQGSEA. This CDR3 has 13 amino acids. The CDR3 loop is CSVEALKTETQYF. Supplemented by reference TRBV29-1 and TRBJ2-5, the full variable domain reads SAVISQKPSRDICQRGTSLTIQCQVDSQVTMMFWYRQQPGQSLTLIATANQGSEATYESGFVIDKFPISRPNLTFSTLTVSNMSPEDSSIYLCSVEALKTETQYFGPGTRLLVL.

V is TRBV7-2 and J is TRBJ1-5; TCRdb returns TRBD1, unconfirmable since there is no DNA. Looked up from germline, CDR1 is SGHTA and CDR2 is FQGNSA. This CDR3 is built from 16 residues. CDR3 region: CASSSTTGTSNQPQHF.

This chain links TRBV11-2 with TRBJ2-5; TCRdb calls TRBD2, which cannot be checked without DNA. This CDR3 is 16 amino acids long. Germline V CDR1 and CDR2: SGHAT, FQNNGV. The CDR3 loop is CASSWTSGLYQETQYF.

This chain links TRBV11-2 with TRBJ2-3; TCRdb gives TRBD2 as the D gene, but with no DNA this cannot be confirmed. The germline gives CDR1 SGHAT, CDR2 FQNNGV. The CDR3 is made up of 17 amino acids. CDR3 region: CASSFSTSGRGTDTQYF.

The chain employs TRBV9 and TRBJ2-7; TCRdb outputs TRBD2, but without DNA this stays unchecked. CDR1 is SGDLS, CDR2 YYNGEE, per germline. The CDR3 extends over 14 amino acids. The CDR3 is CASSPPPPSYEQYF.

The chain is built from TRBV6-1 and TRBJ1-2; checking the TCRdb D call of TRBD1 is not possible without DNA. The germline gives CDR1 MNHNS, CDR2 SASEGT. This CDR3 has 15 amino acids. The chain's CDR3 is CASSQQRGGRDGYTF.

This sequence joins TRBV7-2 and TRBJ2-3; the D gene TCRdb calls, TRBD1, cannot be checked with no DNA. Germline V gene lookup returns CDR1 SGHTA and CDR2 FQGNSA. The CDR3 runs to 14 residues. CDR3: CASSPGGARDTQYF.

The rearrangement uses TRBV7-2 and TRBJ2-7; TCRdb's D gene call, TRBD1, goes unchecked for lack of DNA. CDR1 SGHTA and CDR2 FQGNSA come from the germline V gene. The CDR3 has 15 amino acids. This CDR3 is CASSFISTGGYEQYF.